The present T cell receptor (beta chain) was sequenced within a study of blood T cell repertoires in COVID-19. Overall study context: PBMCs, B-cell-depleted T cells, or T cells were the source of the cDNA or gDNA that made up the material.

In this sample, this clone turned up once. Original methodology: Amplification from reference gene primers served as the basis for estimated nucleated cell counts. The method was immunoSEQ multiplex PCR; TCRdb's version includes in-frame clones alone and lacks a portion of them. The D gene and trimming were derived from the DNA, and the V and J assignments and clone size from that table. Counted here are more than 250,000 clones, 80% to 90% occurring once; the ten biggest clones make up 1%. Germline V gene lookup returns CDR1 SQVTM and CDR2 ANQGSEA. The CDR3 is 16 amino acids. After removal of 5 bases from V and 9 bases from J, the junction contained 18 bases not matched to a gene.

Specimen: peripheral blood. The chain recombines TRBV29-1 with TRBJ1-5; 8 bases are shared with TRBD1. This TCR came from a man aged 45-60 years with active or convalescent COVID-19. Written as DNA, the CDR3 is TGCAGCGTTATCGAGGGGGGACAGGTGCTCCAACGGCCCCAGCATTTT. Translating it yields CSVIEGGQVLQRPQHF.